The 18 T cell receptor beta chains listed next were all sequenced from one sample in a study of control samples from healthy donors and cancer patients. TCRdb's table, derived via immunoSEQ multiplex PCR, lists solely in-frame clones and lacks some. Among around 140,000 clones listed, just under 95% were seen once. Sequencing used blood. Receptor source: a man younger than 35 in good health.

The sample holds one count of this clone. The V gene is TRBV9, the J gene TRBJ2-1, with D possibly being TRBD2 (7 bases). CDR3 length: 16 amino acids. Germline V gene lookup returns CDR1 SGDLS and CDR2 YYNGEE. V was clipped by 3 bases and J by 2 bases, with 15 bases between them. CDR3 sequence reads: CASSAIEGGPYNEQFF. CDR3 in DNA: TGTGCCAGCAGCGCCATTGAGGGGGGGCCCTACAATGAGCAGTTCTTC. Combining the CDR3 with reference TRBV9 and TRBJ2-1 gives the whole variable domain DSGVTQTPKHLITATGQRVTLRCSPRSGDLSVYWYQQSLDQGLQFLIQYYNGEERAKGNILERFSAQQFPDLHSELNLSSLELGDSALYFCASSAIEGGPYNEQFFGPGTRLTVL.

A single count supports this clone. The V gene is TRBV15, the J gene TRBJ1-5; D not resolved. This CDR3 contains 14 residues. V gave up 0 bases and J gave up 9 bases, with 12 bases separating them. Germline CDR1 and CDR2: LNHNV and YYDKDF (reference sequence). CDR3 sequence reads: CATSRDNGVRPQHF. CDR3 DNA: TGTGCCACCAGCAGAGATAACGGGGTAAGGCCCCAGCATTTT.

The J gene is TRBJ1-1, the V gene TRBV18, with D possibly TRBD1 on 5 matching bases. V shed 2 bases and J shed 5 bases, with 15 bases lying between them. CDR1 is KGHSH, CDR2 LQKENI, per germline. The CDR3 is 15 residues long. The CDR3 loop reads CASSPYGTGGTEAFF. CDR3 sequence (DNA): TGTGCCAGCTCACCATACGGGACGGGGGGGACTGAAGCTTTCTTT.

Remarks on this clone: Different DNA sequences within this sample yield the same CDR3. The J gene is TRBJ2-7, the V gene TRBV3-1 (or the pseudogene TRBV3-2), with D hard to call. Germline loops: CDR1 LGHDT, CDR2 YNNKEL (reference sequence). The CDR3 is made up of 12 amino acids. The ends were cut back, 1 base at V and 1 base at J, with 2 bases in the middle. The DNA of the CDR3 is TGTGCCAGCAGCCAAGGTTCCTACGAGCAGTACTTC. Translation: CASSQGSYEQYF.

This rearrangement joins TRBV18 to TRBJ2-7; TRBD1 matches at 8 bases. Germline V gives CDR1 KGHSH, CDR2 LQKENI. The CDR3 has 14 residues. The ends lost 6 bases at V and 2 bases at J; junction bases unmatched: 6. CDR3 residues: CASSPTQGAYEQYF. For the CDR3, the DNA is TGTGCCAGCTCCCCTACACAGGGGGCCTACGAGCAGTACTTC.

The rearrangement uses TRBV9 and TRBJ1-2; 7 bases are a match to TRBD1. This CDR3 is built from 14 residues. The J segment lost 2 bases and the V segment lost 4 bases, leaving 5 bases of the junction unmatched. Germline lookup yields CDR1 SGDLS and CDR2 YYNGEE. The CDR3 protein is CASSFRDSNYGYTF. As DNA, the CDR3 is TGTGCCAGCAGCTTCCGGGACAGCAACTATGGCTACACCTTC. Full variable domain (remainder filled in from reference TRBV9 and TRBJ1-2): DSGVTQTPKHLITATGQRVTLRCSPRSGDLSVYWYQQSLDQGLQFLIQYYNGEERAKGNILERFSAQQFPDLHSELNLSSLELGDSALYFCASSFRDSNYGYTFGSGTRLTVV.

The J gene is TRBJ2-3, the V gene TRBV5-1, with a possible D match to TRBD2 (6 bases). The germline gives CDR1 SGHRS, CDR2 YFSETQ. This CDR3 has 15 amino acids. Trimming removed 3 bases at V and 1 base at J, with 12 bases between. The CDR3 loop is CASSSLEGRTDTQYF. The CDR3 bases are TGCGCCAGCAGCTCCTTGGAGGGGCGCACAGATACGCAGTATTTT.

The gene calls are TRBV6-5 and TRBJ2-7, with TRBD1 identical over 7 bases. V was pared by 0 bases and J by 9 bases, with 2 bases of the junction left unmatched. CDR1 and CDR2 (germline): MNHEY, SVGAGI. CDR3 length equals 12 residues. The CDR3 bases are TGTGCCAGCAGTTACTCCGGGACAGCGCAGTACTTC. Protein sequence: CASSYSGTAQYF.

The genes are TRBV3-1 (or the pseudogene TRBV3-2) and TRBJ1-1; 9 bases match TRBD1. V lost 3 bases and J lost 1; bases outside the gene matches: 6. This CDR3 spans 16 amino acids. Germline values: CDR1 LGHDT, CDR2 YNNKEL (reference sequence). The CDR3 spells CASSQPTGGGNTEAFF. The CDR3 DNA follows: TGTGCCAGCAGCCAGCCAACAGGGGGCGGGAACACTGAAGCTTTCTTT.

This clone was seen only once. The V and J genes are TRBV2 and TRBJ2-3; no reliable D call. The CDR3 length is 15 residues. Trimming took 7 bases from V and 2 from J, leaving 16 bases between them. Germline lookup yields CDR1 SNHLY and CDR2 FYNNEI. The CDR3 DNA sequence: TGTGCCAGCATACGACGGGCCCTTCTCACAGATACGCAGTATTTT. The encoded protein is CASIRRALLTDTQYF.

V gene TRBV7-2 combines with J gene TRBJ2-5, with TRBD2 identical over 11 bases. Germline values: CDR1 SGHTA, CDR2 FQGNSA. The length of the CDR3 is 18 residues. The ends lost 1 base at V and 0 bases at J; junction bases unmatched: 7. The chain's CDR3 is CASSLDPPSGGYQETQYF. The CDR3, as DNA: TGTGCCAGCAGCTTAGATCCCCCTAGCGGGGGGTACCAAGAGACCCAGTACTTC.

The CDR3 region has the DNA TGTGCCAGCAGCTTAGATTTGTGGCTAAGGGGCAATGAGCAGTTCTTC. This gives the protein CASSLDLWLRGNEQFF. This chain joins TRBV11-2 and TRBJ2-1; D possibly corresponds to TRBD1 (5 bases). V was shortened by 0 bases and J by 6 bases, with 15 bases between the two germline ends. The germline V gene encodes CDR1 SGHAT and CDR2 FQNNGV. This CDR3 contains 16 residues.

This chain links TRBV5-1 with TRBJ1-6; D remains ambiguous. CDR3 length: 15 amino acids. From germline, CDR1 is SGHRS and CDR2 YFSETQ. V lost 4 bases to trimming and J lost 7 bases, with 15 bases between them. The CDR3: CASSPEKAQNSPLHF. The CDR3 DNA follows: TGCGCCAGCAGCCCGGAAAAGGCGCAGAATTCACCCCTCCACTTT.

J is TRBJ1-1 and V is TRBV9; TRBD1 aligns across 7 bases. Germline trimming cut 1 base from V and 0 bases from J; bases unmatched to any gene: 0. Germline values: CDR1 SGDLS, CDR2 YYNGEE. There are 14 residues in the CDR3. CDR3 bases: TGTGCCAGCAGCGTAACAGGGGTGAACACTGAAGCTTTCTTT. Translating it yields CASSVTGVNTEAFF.

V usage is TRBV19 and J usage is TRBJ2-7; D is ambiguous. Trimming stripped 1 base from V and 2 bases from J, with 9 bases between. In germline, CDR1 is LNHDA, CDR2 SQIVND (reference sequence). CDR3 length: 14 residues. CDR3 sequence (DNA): TGTGCCAGTAGTATAGCCGGGCCAACCTACGAGCAGTACTTC. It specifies CASSIAGPTYEQYF.

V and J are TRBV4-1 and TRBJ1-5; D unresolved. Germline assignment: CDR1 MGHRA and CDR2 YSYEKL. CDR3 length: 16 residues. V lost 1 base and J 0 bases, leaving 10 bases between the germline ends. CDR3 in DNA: TGCGCCAGCAGCCAAGTTCGACACCTTAGCAATCAGCCCCAGCATTTT. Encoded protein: CASSQVRHLSNQPQHF.

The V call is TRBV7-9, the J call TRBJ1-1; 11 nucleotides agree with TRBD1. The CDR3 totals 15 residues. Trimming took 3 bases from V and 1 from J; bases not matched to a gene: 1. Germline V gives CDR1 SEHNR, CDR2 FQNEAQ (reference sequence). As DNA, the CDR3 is TGTGCCAGCAGCTTTGGGACAGGGGGGAACACTGAAGCTTTCTTT. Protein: CASSFGTGGNTEAFF.

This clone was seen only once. For the CDR3, the DNA is TGTGCCAGCAGTAGGGACAGGGTGACCCTTTACGAGCAGTACTTC. Its translation is CASSRDRVTLYEQYF. This sequence joins TRBV6-5 and TRBJ2-7, with 9 bases identical to TRBD1. Germline CDR1 and CDR2: MNHEY and SVGAGI. Trimming took 5 bases from V and 4 from J; bases not matched to a gene: 9. This CDR3 is built from 15 residues.